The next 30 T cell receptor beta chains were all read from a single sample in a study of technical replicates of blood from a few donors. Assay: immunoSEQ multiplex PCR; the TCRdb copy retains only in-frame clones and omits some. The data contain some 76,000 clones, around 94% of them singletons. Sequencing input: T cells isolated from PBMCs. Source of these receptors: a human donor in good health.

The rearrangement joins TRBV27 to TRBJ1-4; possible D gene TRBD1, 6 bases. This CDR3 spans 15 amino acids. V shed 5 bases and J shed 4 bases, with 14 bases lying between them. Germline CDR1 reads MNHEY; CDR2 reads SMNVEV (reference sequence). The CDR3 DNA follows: TGTGCCAGCAGTGAGGGGGGGGTCAGTAATGAAAAACTGTTTTTT. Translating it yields CASSEGGVSNEKLFF.

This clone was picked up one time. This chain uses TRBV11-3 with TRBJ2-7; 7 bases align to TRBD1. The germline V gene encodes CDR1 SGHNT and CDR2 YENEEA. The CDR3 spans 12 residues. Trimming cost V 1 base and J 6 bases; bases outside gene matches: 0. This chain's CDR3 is CASSLGQGEQYF. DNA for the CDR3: TGTGCCAGCAGCTTAGGACAGGGCGAGCAGTACTTC. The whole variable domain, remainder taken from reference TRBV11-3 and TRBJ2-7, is EAGVVQSPRYKIIEKKQPVAFWCNPISGHNTLYWYLQNLGQGPELLIRYENEEAVDDSQLPKDRFSAERLKGVDSTLKIQPAELGDSAVYLCASSLGQGEQYFGPGTRLTVT.

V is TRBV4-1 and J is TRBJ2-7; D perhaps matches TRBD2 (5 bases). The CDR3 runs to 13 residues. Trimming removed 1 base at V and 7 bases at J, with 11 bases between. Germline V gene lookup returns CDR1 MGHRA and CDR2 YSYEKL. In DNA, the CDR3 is TGCGCCAGCAGCCAAGTTCCTCCGGGGGAGCAGTACTTC. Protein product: CASSQVPPGEQYF.

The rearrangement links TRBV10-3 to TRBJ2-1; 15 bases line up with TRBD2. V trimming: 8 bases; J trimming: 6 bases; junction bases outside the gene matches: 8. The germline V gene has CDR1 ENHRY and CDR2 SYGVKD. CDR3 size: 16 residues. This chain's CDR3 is CAIGRGGLAGGNEQFF. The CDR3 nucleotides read TGTGCCATCGGACGTGGGGGACTAGCGGGAGGCAATGAGCAGTTCTTC.

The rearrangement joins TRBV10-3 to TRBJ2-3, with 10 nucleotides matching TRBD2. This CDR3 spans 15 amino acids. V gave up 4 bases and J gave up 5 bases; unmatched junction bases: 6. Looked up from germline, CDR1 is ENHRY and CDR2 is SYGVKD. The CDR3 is CAISGTSGLRDTQYF. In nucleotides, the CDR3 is TGTGCCATCAGTGGGACTAGCGGCCTAAGAGATACGCAGTATTTT.

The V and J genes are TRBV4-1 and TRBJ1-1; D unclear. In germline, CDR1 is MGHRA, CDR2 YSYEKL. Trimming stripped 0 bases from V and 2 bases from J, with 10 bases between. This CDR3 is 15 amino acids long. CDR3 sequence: CASSQDPVLNTEAFF. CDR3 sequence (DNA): TGCGCCAGCAGCCAAGATCCGGTCCTAAACACTGAAGCTTTCTTT.

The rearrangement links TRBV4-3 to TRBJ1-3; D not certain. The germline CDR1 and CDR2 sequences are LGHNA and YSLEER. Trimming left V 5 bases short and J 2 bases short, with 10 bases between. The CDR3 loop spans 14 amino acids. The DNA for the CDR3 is TGCGCCAGCAGCGTTAGCGCTGCTGGAAACACCATATATTTT. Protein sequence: CASSVSAAGNTIYF.

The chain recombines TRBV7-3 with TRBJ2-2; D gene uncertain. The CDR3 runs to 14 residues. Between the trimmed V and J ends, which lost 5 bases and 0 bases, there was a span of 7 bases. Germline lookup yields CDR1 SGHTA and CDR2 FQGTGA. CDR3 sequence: CASSVSSNTGELFF. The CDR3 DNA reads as TGTGCCAGCAGCGTGAGCTCGAACACCGGGGAGCTGTTTTTT.

CDR3 sequence reads: CSVAGGSLAETQYF. CDR3 DNA: TGCAGCGTTGCTGGGGGCTCTCTTGCAGAGACCCAGTACTTC. The chain employs TRBV29-1 and TRBJ2-5; a possible D gene is TRBD1 (6 bases). The germline gives CDR1 SQVTM, CDR2 ANQGSEA. V was trimmed by 4 bases and J by 4 bases, leaving 16 bases between them. This CDR3 spans 14 amino acids.

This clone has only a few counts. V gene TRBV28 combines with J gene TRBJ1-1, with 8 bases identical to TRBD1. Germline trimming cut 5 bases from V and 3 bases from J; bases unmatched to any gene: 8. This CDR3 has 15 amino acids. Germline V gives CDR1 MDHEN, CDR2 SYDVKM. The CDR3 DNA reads TGTGCCAGCAGTCCCCCGGACAGGGCGCACACTGAAGCTTTCTTT. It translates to CASSPPDRAHTEAFF.

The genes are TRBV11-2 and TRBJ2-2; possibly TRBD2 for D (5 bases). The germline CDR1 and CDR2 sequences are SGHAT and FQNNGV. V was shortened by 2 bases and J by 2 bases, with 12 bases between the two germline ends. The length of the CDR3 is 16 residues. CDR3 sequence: CASSLYGGRNTGELFF. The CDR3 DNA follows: TGTGCCAGCAGCTTATACGGAGGTAGAAACACCGGGGAGCTGTTTTTT.

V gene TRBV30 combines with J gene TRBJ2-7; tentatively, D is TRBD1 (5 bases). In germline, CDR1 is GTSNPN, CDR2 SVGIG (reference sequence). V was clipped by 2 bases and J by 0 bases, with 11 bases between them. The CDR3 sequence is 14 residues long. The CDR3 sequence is CAWSNGQDSYEQYF. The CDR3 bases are TGTGCCTGGAGTAACGGACAAGACTCCTACGAGCAGTACTTC.

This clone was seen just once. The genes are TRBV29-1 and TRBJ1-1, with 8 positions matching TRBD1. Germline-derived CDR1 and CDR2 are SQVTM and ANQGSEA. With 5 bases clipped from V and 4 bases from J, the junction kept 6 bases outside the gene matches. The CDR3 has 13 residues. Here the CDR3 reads CSVHTGGSTEAFF. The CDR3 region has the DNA TGCAGCGTTCACACAGGGGGGTCCACTGAAGCTTTCTTT.

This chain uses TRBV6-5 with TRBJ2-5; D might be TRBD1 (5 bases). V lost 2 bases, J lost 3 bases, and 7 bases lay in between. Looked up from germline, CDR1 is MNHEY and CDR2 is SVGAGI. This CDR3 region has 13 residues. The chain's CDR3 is CASSYVGEETQYF. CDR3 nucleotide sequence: TGTGCCAGCAGTTACGTAGGGGAAGAGACCCAGTACTTC.

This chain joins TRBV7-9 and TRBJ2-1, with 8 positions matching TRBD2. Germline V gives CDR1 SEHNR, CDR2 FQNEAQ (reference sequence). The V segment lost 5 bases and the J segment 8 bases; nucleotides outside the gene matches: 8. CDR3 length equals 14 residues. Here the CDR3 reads CASSPGTSADEQFF. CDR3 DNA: TGTGCCAGCAGCCCCGGGACTAGTGCCGATGAGCAGTTCTTC.

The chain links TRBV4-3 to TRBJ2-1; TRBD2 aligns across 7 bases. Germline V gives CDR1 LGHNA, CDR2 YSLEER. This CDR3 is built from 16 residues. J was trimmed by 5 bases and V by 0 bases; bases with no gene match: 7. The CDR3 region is CASSQDTGLVHNEQFF. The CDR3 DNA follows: TGCGCCAGCAGCCAAGATACCGGACTAGTTCACAATGAGCAGTTCTTC.

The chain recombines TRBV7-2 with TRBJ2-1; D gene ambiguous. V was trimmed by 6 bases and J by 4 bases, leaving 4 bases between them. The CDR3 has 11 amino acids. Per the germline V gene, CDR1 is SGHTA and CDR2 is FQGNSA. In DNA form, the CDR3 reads TGTGCCAGCAGAGCTTACAATGAGCAGTTCTTC. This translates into CASRAYNEQFF.

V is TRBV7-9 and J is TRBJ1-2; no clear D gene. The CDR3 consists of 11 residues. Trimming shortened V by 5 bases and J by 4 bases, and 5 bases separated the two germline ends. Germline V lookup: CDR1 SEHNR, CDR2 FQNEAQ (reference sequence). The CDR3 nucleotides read TGTGCCAGCAGCCCAGGCTATGGCTACACCTTC. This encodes CASSPGYGYTF.

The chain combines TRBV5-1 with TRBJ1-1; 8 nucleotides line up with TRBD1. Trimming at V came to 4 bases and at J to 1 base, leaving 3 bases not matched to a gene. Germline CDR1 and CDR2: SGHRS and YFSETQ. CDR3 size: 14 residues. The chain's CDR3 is CASSTGQGNTEAFF. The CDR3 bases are TGCGCCAGCAGCACCGGACAGGGGAACACTGAAGCTTTCTTT.

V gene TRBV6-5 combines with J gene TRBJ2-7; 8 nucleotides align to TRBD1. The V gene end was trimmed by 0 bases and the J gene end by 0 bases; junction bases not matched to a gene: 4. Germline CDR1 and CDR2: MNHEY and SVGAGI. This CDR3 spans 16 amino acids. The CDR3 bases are TGTGCCAGCAGTTACTCGTGGGGACAGGCCTCCTACGAGCAGTACTTC. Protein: CASSYSWGQASYEQYF.

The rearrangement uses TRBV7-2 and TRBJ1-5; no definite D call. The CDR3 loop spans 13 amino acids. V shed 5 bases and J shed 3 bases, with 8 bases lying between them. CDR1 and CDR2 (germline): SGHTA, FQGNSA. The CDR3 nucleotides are TGTGCCAGCAGCACAGACCTCAATCAGCCCCAGCATTTT. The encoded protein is CASSTDLNQPQHF.

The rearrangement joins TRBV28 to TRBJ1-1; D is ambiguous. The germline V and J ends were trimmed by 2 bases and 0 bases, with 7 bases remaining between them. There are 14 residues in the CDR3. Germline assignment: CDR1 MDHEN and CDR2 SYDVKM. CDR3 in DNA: TGTGCCAGCAGTTTAGTTCAGGTGAACACTGAAGCTTTCTTT. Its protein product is CASSLVQVNTEAFF.

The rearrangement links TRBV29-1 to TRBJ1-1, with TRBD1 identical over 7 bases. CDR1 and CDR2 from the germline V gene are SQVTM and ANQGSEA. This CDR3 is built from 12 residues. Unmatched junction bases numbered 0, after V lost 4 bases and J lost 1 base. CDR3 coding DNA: TGCAGCGTTGGACAGGGGAACACTGAAGCTTTCTTT. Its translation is CSVGQGNTEAFF. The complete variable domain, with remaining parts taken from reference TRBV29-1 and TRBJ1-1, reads SAVISQKPSRDICQRGTSLTIQCQVDSQVTMMFWYRQQPGQSLTLIATANQGSEATYESGFVIDKFPISRPNLTFSTLTVSNMSPEDSSIYLCSVGQGNTEAFFGQGTRLTVV.

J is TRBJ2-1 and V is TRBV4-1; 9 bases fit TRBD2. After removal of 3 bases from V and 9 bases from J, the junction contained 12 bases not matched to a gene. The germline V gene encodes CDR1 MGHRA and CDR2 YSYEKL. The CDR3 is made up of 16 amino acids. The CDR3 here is CASSQVTSGSRGEQFF. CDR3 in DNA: TGCGCCAGCAGCCAGGTGACTAGCGGCAGTCGGGGTGAGCAGTTCTTC.

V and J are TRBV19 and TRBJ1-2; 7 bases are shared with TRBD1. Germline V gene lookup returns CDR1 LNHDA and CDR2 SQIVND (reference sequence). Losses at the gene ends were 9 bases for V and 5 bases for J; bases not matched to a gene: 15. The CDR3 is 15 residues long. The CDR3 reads CASRQGLLWSYGYTF. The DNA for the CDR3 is TGTGCCAGCCGACAGGGCTTATTATGGAGTTATGGCTACACCTTC. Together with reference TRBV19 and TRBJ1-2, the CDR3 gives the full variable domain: DGGITQSPKYLFRKEGQNVTLSCEQNLNHDAMYWYRQDPGQGLRLIYYSQIVNDFQKGDIAEGYSVSREKKESFPLTVTSAQKNPTAFYLCASRQGLLWSYGYTFGSGTRLTVV.

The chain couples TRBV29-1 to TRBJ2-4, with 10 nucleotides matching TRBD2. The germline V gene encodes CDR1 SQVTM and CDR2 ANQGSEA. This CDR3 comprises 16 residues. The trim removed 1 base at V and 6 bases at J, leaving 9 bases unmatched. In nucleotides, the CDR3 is TGCAGCGTTGAAGGGACTAGCGGCCGTTATAGAAACATTCAGTACTTC. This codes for CSVEGTSGRYRNIQYF. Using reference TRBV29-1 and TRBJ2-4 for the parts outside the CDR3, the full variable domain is SAVISQKPSRDICQRGTSLTIQCQVDSQVTMMFWYRQQPGQSLTLIATANQGSEATYESGFVIDKFPISRPNLTFSTLTVSNMSPEDSSIYLCSVEGTSGRYRNIQYFGAGTRLSVL.

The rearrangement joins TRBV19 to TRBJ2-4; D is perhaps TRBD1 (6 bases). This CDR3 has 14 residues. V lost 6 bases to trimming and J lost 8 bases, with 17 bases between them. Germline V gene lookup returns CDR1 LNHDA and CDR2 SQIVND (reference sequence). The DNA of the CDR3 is TGTGCCAGTAGGCACCCGTTCAGGGGAGACATTCAGTACTTC. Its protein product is CASRHPFRGDIQYF.

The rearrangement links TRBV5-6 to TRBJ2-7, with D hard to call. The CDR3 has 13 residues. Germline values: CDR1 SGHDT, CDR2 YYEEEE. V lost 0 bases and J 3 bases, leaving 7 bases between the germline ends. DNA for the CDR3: TGTGCCAGCAGCTTGGGCGGCTTCTACGAGCAGTACTTC. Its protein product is CASSLGGFYEQYF. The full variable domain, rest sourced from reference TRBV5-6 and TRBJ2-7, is DAGVTQSPTHLIKTRGQQVTLRCSPKSGHDTVSWYQQALGQGPQFIFQYYEEEERQRGNFPDRFSGHQFPNYSSELNVNALLLGDSALYLCASSLGGFYEQYFGPGTRLTVT.

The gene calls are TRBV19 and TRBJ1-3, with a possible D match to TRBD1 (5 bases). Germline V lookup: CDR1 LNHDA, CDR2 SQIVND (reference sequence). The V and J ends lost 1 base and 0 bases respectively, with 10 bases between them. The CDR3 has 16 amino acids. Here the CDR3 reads CASSIALTVSGNTIYF. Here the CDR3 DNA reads TGTGCCAGTAGTATAGCTTTGACAGTCTCTGGAAACACCATATATTTT. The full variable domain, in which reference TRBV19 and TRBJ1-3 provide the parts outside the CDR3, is DGGITQSPKYLFRKEGQNVTLSCEQNLNHDAMYWYRQDPGQGLRLIYYSQIVNDFQKGDIAEGYSVSREKKESFPLTVTSAQKNPTAFYLCASSIALTVSGNTIYFGEGSWLTVV.

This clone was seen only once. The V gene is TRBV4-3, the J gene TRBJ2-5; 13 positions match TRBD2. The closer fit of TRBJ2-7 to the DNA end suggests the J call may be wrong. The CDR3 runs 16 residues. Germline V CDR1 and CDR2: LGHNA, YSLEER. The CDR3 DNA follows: TGCGCCAGCAGCCGGGGACTAGCGGGAATGAACTACGAGCAGTACTTC. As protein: CASSRGLAGMNYEQYF.